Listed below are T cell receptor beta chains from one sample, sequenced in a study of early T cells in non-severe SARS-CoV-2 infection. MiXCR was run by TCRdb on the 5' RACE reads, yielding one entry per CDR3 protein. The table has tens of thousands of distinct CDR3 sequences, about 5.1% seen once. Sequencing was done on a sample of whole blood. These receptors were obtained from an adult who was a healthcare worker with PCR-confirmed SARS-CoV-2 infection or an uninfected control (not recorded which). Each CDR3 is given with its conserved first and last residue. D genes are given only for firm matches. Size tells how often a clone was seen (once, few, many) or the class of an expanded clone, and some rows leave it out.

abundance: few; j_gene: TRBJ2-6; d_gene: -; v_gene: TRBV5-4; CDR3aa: CASRRDPTSGANVLTF; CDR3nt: TGTGCCAGCAGAAGGGACCCAACGTCTGGGGCCAACGTCCTGACTTTC
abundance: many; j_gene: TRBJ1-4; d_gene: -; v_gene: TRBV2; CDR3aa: CASTRILNEKLFF; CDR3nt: TGTGCCAGCACCAGGATCCTTAATGAAAAACTGTTTTTT
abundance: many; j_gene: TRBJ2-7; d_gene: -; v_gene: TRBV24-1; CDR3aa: CATNRVFYEQYF; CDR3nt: TGTGCCACCAACCGGGTCTTCTACGAGCAGTACTTC
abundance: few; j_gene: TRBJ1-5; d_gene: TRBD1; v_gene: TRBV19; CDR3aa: CASRGQGAGQPQHF; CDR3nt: TGTGCCAGTAGGGGACAGGGGGCAGGCCAGCCCCAGCATTTT
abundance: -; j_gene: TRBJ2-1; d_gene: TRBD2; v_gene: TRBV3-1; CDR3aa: CASSQGGTSVEQFF; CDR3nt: TGTGCCAGCAGCCAAGGGGGGACTAGCGTTGAGCAGTTCTTC
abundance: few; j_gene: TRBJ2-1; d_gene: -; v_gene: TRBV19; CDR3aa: CASSIGLTGWSYNEQFF; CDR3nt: TGTGCCAGTAGTATTGGCCTAACAGGATGGTCCTACAATGAGCAGTTCTTC
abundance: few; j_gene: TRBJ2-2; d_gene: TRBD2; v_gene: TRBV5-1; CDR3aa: CASRGLAGNTGELFF; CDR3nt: TGCGCCAGCAGGGGGTTAGCGGGAAACACCGGGGAGCTGTTTTTT
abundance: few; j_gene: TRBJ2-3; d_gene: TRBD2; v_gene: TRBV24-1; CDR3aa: CATSDRLAGVRDTQYF; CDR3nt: TGTGCCACCAGTGACCGACTAGCGGGAGTGAGAGATACGCAGTATTTT
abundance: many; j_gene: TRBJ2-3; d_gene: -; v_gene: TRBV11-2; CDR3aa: CASSPGSTDTQYF; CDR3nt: TGTGCCAGCAGCCCCGGGTCCACAGATACGCAGTATTTT
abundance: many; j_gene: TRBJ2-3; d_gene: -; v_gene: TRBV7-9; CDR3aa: CASSLGQGSADTQYF; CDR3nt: TGTGCCAGCAGCTTAGGGCAGGGGTCCGCAGATACGCAGTATTTT
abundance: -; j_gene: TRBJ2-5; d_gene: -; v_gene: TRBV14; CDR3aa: CASSQDLRGTQYF; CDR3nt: TGTGCCAGCAGCCAAGATCTACGAGGGACCCAGTACTTC
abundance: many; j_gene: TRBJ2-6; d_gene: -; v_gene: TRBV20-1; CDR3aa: CSARDSSGANVLTF; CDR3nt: TGCAGTGCTAGAGACAGCTCTGGGGCCAACGTCCTGACTTTC
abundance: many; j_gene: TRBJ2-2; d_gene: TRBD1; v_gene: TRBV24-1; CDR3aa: CATNQDRDGELFF; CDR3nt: TGTGCCACCAACCAGGACAGGGATGGGGAGCTGTTTTTT
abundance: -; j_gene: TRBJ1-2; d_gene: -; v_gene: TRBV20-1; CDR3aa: CSAILTVAYGYTF; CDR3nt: TGCAGTGCCATCCTGACGGTGGCCTATGGCTACACCTTC
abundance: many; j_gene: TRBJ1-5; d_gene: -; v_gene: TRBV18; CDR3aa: CASSRSVDQPQHF; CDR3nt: TGTGCCAGCTCACGGTCGGTGGATCAGCCCCAGCATTTT
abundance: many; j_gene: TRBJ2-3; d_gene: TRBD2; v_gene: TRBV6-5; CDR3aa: CASSPASGLDGDTQYF; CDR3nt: TGTGCCAGCAGTCCTGCTAGCGGACTCGACGGAGATACGCAGTATTTT
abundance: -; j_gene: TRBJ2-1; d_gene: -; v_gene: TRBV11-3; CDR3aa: CASSSTGNEQFF; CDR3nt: TGTGCCAGCAGCTCCACAGGCAATGAGCAGTTCTTC
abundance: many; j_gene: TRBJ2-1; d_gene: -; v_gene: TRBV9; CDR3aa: CASAKPSYNEQFF; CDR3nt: TGTGCCAGCGCAAAGCCCTCCTACAATGAGCAGTTCTTC
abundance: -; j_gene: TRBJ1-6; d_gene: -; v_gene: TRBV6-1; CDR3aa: CASKKTGSSYNSPLHF; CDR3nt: TGTGCCAGCAAAAAAACAGGGAGCTCCTATAATTCACCCCTCCACTTT
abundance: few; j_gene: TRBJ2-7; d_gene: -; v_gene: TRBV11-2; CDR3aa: CASSLGPTSYEQYF; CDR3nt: TGTGCCAGCAGCTTAGGACCGACCTCCTACGAGCAGTACTTC
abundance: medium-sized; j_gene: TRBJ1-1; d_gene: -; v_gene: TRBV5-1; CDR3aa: CASSKTGARNTEAFF; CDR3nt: TGCGCCAGCAGCAAGACAGGCGCCCGGAACACTGAAGCTTTCTTT
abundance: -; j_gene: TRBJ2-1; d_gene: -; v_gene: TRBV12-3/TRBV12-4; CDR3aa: CASSLQGRNEQFF; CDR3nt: TGTGCCAGCAGTTTACAGGGGAGGAATGAGCAGTTCTTC
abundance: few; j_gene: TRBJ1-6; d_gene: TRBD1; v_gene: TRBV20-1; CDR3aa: CSARAGGNSPLHF; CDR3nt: TGCAGTGCTAGAGCAGGGGGCAATTCACCCCTCCACTTT
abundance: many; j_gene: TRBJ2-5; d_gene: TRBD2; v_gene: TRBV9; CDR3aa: CASSVGRTSGGMGETQYF; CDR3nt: TGTGCCAGCAGCGTAGGAAGGACTAGCGGGGGTATGGGAGAGACCCAGTACTTC
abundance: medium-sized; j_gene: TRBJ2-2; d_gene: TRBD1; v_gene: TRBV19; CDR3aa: CASSATGNVVTGELFF; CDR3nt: TGTGCCAGTAGTGCGACAGGGAACGTCGTCACCGGGGAGCTGTTTTTT
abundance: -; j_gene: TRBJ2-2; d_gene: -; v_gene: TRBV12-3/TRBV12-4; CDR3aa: CASSRSTGELFF; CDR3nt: TGTGCCAGCAGTCGTTCGACCGGGGAGCTGTTTTTT
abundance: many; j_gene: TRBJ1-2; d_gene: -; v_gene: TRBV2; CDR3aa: CASSERIGRLGYGYTF; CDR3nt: TGTGCCAGCAGTGAGAGGATTGGGAGACTAGGCTATGGCTACACCTTC
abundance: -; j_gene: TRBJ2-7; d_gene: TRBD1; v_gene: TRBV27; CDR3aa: CASSLTDRGLFEQYF; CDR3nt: TGTGCCAGCAGTTTAACGGACAGGGGTTTGTTCGAGCAGTACTTC
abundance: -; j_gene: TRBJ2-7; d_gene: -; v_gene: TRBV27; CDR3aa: CASSPASPGAYYEQYF; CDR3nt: TGTGCCAGCAGTCCCGCGAGCCCAGGGGCCTACTACGAGCAGTACTTC
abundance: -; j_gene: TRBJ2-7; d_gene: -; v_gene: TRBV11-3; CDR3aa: CASSLRDARDEQYF; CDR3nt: TGTGCCAGCAGCTTACGGGACGCTCGGGACGAGCAGTACTTC
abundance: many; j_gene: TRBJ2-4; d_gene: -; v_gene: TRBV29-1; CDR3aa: CTPRGLAKNIQYF; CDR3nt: TGCACCCCCCGGGGACTAGCCAAAAACATTCAGTACTTC
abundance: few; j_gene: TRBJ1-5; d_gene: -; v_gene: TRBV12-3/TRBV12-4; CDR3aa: CASSPGDSNQPQHF; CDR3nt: TGTGCCAGCAGCCCAGGGGATAGCAATCAGCCCCAGCATTTT
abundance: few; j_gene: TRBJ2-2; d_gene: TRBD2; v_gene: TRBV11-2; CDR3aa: CASSLRGGSTGELFF; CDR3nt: TGTGCCAGCAGCTTACGCGGGGGGTCGACCGGGGAGCTGTTTTTT
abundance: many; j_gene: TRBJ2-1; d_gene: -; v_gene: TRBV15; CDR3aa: CATSRVNEQFF; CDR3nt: TGTGCCACCAGCAGAGTGAATGAGCAGTTCTTC
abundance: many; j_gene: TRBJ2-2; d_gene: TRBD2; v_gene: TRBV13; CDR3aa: CASSTRTSQSNTGELFF; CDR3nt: TGTGCCAGCAGCACCCGGACTAGCCAATCGAACACCGGGGAGCTGTTTTTT
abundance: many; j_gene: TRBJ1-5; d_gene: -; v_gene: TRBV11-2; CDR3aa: CASSSRDGSSNQPQHF; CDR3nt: TGTGCCAGCAGCTCCCGGGACGGATCTAGCAATCAGCCCCAGCATTTT
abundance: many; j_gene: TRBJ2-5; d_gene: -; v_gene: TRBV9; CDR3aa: CASSVTARADLETQYF; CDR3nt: TGTGCCAGCAGCGTAACGGCAAGAGCGGATTTGGAGACCCAGTACTTC
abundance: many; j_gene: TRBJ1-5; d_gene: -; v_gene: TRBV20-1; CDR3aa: CSATWGAAGGDQPQHF; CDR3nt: TGCAGTGCTACCTGGGGGGCTGCTGGAGGCGATCAGCCCCAGCATTTT
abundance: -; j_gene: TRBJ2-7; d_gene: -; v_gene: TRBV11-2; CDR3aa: CASSLDLPGYAEQYF; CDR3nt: TGTGCCAGCAGCTTAGATCTTCCAGGGTACGCCGAGCAGTACTTC
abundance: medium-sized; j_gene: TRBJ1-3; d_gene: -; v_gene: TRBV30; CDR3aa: CAWRQTGSGNTIYF; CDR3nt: TGTGCCTGGAGGCAGACAGGCTCTGGAAACACCATATATTTT
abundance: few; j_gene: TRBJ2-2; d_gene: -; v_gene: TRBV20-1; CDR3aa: CSARAWEGAVNTGELFF; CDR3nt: TGCAGTGCTAGAGCTTGGGAAGGCGCGGTAAACACCGGGGAGCTGTTTTTT
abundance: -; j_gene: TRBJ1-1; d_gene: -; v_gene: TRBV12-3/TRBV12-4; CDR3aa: CASSRGRGTEAFF; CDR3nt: TGTGCCAGCAGCAGGGGTCGGGGCACTGAAGCTTTCTTT
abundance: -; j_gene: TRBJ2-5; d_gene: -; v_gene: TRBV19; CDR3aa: CASSAGVAQYF; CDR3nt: TGTGCCAGTAGTGCTGGGGTGGCCCAGTACTTC
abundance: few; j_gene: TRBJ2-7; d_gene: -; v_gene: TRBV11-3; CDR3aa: CASSFTYEQYF; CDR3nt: TGTGCCAGCAGCTTCACCTACGAGCAGTACTTC
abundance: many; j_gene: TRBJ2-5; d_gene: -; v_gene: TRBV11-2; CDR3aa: CASSFGVQETQYF; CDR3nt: TGTGCCAGCAGCTTTGGGGTTCAAGAGACCCAGTACTTC
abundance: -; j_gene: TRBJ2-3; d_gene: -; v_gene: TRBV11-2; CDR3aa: CASSLDLQRSTDTQYF; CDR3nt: TGTGCCAGCAGCTTAGATCTCCAGCGGAGCACAGATACGCAGTATTTT
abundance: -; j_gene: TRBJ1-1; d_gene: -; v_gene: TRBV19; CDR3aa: CASSSRVPNTEAFF; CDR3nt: TGTGCCAGTAGTTCCCGGGTACCGAACACTGAAGCTTTCTTT
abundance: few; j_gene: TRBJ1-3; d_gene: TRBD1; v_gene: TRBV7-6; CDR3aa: CASSLGTGSTGNTIYF; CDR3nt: TGTGCCAGCAGCTTGGGGACAGGTTCAACTGGAAACACCATATATTTT
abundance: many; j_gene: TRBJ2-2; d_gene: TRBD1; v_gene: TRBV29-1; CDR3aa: CSVGQATGGELFF; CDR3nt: TGCAGCGTGGGACAGGCTACGGGCGGGGAGCTGTTTTTT
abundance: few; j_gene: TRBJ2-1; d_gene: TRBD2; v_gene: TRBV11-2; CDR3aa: CASSLEGLAGGNEQFF; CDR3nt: TGTGCCAGCAGCTTAGAAGGACTAGCGGGAGGGAATGAGCAGTTCTTC